Following are 18 T cell receptor beta chains from one sample sequenced in a study of T cell responses to AZD1222 COVID-19 vaccine. This table comes from immunoSEQ multiplex PCR, and its TCRdb copy is limited to in-frame clones, with some not included. Of 150,000 to 200,000 clones detected, 75% to 90% appear once; the ten largest clones hold about 2.5%. The source was peripheral blood, collected on day 0 of AZD1222 vaccination. The source is an adult in good health.

The V and J genes are TRBV3-1 (or the pseudogene TRBV3-2) and TRBJ1-2; unclear D gene. The V end was cut by 2 bases, the J end by 0 bases, with 4 bases between. This CDR3 comprises 13 residues. Germline loops: CDR1 LGHDT, CDR2 YNNKEL (reference sequence). The CDR3 sequence: CASSQQSNYGYTF. The CDR3 nucleotides read TGTGCCAGCAGCCAACAATCTAACTATGGCTACACCTTC.

The J gene is TRBJ1-2, the V gene TRBV6-6; 7 positions match TRBD1. V trimming: 7 bases; J trimming: 4 bases; junction bases outside the gene matches: 12. Germline V gene lookup returns CDR1 MNHNY and CDR2 SVGAGI (reference sequence). The CDR3 spans 15 residues. DNA of the CDR3: TGTGCCAGCACTTCACGGCTTAGACAGGGCTATGGCTACACCTTC. It specifies CASTSRLRQGYGYTF.

The chain joins TRBV28 to TRBJ1-2, with 7 nucleotides matching TRBD1. V was pared by 10 bases and J by 1 base, with 12 bases of the junction left unmatched. Germline V gene lookup returns CDR1 MDHEN and CDR2 SYDVKM. The CDR3 contains 15 residues. The CDR3 protein is CATHGRDSLNYGYTF. CDR3 DNA sequence: TGTGCCACCCACGGCCGGGACAGCCTTAACTATGGCTACACCTTC.

The J gene is TRBJ2-1, the V gene TRBV2, with 11 bases lining up with TRBD2. Germline trimming cut 10 bases from V and 4 bases from J; bases unmatched to any gene: 9. The CDR3 length is 15 residues. The germline gives CDR1 SNHLY, CDR2 FYNNEI. CDR3 amino acids: CATPPGTSGYNEQFF. CDR3 sequence (DNA): TGTGCCACCCCCCCCGGGACTAGCGGATACAATGAGCAGTTCTTC.

The V and J genes are TRBV28 and TRBJ2-7; D gene ambiguous. This CDR3 is 14 amino acids long. Germline V gene lookup returns CDR1 MDHEN and CDR2 SYDVKM. V was trimmed by 3 bases and J by 1 base, leaving 10 bases between them. CDR3: CASSFPGPSYEQYF. The DNA of the CDR3 is TGTGCCAGCAGTTTCCCTGGCCCTTCCTACGAGCAGTACTTC.

This clone was recorded a few times. The gene calls are TRBV12-3 or TRBV12-4 and TRBJ1-1; D ambiguous. Trimming cost V 3 bases and J 7 bases, with 12 bases left between them. The CDR3 has 13 residues. CDR3 coding DNA: TGTGCCAGCAGTTTTCAGCAGTCGGTTGAAGCTTTCTTT. It specifies CASSFQQSVEAFF.

A word on this clone: Other DNA sequences in this specimen translate into the identical CDR3. V is TRBV3-1 (or the pseudogene TRBV3-2) and J is TRBJ2-5; D call uncertain. Trimming stripped 0 bases from V and 6 bases from J, with 5 bases between. The CDR3 loop spans 12 amino acids. Germline lookup yields CDR1 LGHDT and CDR2 YNNKEL (reference sequence). The CDR3 region has the DNA TGTGCCAGCAGCCAAGATAGAAAGACCCAGTACTTC. Amino acid sequence: CASSQDRKTQYF.

The CDR3 DNA sequence: TGTGCCAGCAGCTTTAGTGTCGAGCAGTACTTC. Its protein is CASSFSVEQYF. The chain employs TRBV11-2 and TRBJ2-7; D remains unclear. Germline lookup yields CDR1 SGHAT and CDR2 FQNNGV. The V gene lost 3 bases and the J gene lost 6 bases, with 6 bases spanning the gap. The CDR3 is made up of 11 amino acids.

This chain connects TRBV29-1 to TRBJ2-7, with TRBD2 identical over 11 bases. This CDR3 is 15 amino acids long. Germline CDR1 SQVTM, CDR2 ANQGSEA. V gave up 1 base and J gave up 4 bases; unmatched junction bases: 6. The CDR3 nucleotides read TGCAGCGTTGAAGGTCTAGCGGGAGGCGATTACGAGCAGTACTTC. It translates to CSVEGLAGGDYEQYF.

V and J are TRBV19 and TRBJ1-1, with D possibly TRBD1 on 6 matching bases. Looked up from germline, CDR1 is LNHDA and CDR2 is SQIVND (reference sequence). Trimming removed 5 bases at V and 1 base at J, with 8 bases between. There are 13 residues in the CDR3. CDR3: CASSQQGNTEAFF. The CDR3 DNA sequence: TGTGCCAGTAGTCAACAGGGGAACACTGAAGCTTTCTTT.

V usage is TRBV6-5 and J usage is TRBJ1-5; D perhaps matches TRBD1 (5 bases). Per germline, CDR1 MNHEY and CDR2 SVGAGI. The V gene lost 11 bases and the J gene lost 5 bases, with 19 bases spanning the gap. This CDR3 comprises 14 residues. The CDR3 spells CAAMGGSGHQPQHF. CDR3 nucleotide sequence: TGTGCCGCGATGGGGGGTTCAGGCCATCAGCCCCAGCATTTT.

The chain has TRBV2 and TRBJ1-1; the D gene is possibly TRBD1 (5 bases). V was cut by 1 base and J by 4 bases, with 7 bases left in between. The CDR3 spans 13 residues. Germline V gene data show CDR1 as SNHLY and CDR2 as FYNNEI. The chain's CDR3 is CASSEVQGTEAFF. DNA of the CDR3: TGTGCCAGCAGTGAAGTTCAGGGCACTGAAGCTTTCTTT.

The V and J genes are TRBV19 and TRBJ1-1; no definite D call. The CDR3 has 14 amino acids. The V gene's germline CDR1 is LNHDA and CDR2 SQIVND (reference sequence). Trimming took off 3 bases at V and 0 bases at J, with 8 bases between the two ends. This CDR3 reads CASSIERMNTEAFF. The CDR3 nucleotides read TGTGCCAGTAGTATCGAACGGATGAACACTGAAGCTTTCTTT. Complete variable domain (other parts from reference TRBV19 and TRBJ1-1): DGGITQSPKYLFRKEGQNVTLSCEQNLNHDAMYWYRQDPGQGLRLIYYSQIVNDFQKGDIAEGYSVSREKKESFPLTVTSAQKNPTAFYLCASSIERMNTEAFFGQGTRLTVV.

The rearrangement links TRBV10-2 to TRBJ2-7, with TRBD2 matching over 14 bases. The J segment lost 2 bases and the V segment lost 6 bases, leaving 9 bases of the junction unmatched. This CDR3 region has 17 residues. The germline V gene encodes CDR1 WSHSY and CDR2 SAAADI. CDR3 protein: CASRTGSTSGRAYEQYF. In DNA form, the CDR3 reads TGCGCCAGCAGGACAGGCTCGACTAGCGGGAGGGCCTACGAGCAGTACTTC.

The chain joins TRBV28 to TRBJ2-1; 9 bases match TRBD2. CDR3 length: 16 amino acids. From germline, CDR1 is MDHEN and CDR2 SYDVKM. Trimming at V came to 1 base and at J to 7 bases, leaving 8 bases not matched to a gene. CDR3 nucleotides: TGTGCCAGCAGTTTATTAATAGCGGGAGTGCGAAATGAGCAGTTCTTC. Translation gives CASSLLIAGVRNEQFF.

The V gene is TRBV19, the J gene TRBJ2-5; D could derive from TRBD1 or TRBD2 (5 bases each). The length of the CDR3 is 14 residues. The V end was cut by 2 bases, the J end by 1 base, with 8 bases between. CDR1 LNHDA and CDR2 SQIVND come from the germline V gene (reference sequence). CDR3 nucleotide sequence: TGTGCCAGTAGTATACCAGGGAGCCAAGAGACCCAGTACTTC. Protein: CASSIPGSQETQYF.

The chain combines TRBV2 with TRBJ1-1; D ambiguous. CDR1 is SNHLY, CDR2 FYNNEI, per germline. The CDR3 totals 12 residues. Trimming cost V 1 base and J 11 bases, with 11 bases left between them. The CDR3 sequence: CASSEERARAFF. The CDR3 region has the DNA TGTGCCAGCAGTGAAGAGCGGGCCCGGGCTTTCTTT.

V usage is TRBV7-8 and J usage is TRBJ2-3; 12 bases are shared with TRBD2. From germline, CDR1 is SGHVS and CDR2 FQNEAQ. V shed 1 base and J 4 bases; nucleotides not matched to a gene: 18. The CDR3 totals 21 residues. In DNA form, the CDR3 reads TGTGCCAGCAGCTTAGGGGAGGGGACAGGGGAACCTAGCGGGAGGGCAGATACGCAGTATTTT. Translation gives CASSLGEGTGEPSGRADTQYF.